Here is one TCR beta chain with its context. The antigen is undetermined. This sample is drawn from a study of T cells expressing NK-cell markers. At the level of the study: In the group of eight sequenced donors, seven were HCMV-seropositive and one was seronegative. Findings of the study overall: The HCMV specificity of the expanded NKG2C+ T cell clones stayed unresolved. A handful of donors likewise had their CD3+CD56-NKG2C+ fraction led by these clonotypes.

This CDR3 is 14 amino acids long. Germline V gene data show CDR1 as MDHEN and CDR2 as SYDVKM. 5'RACE template switching built TCR beta cDNA with unique molecular identifiers. Each CDR3 protein gets one entry in TCRdb, which reprocessed the 5' RACE reads and gives no DNA. The listing records tens of thousands of distinct CDR3 sequences. Sample: blood T cells: a sorted CD56 or NKG2C T cell subset, CD4+ or CD8+ T cells, or bulk PBMC T cells (not recorded which). The receptor was derived from a woman aged 18 to 75 in good health. The chain has TRBV28 and TRBJ2-7; TCRdb selects TRBD1, and the lack of DNA leaves this call unchecked. Here the CDR3 reads CASSLNQGRNEQYF. Variable domain in full (rest from reference TRBV28 and TRBJ2-7): DVKVTQSSRYLVKRTGEKVFLECVQDMDHENMFWYRQDPGLGLRLIYFSYDVKMKEKGDIPEGYSVSREKKERFSLILESASTNQTSMYLCASSLNQGRNEQYFGPGTRLTVT.